These 12 T cell receptor beta chains came from one sample sequenced in a study of CD8 T cells in Susac syndrome. Reverse transcription of about 0.45 to 1 ug RNA was carried out with random hexamers. TCRdb ran MiXCR on the immunoSEQ multiplex PCR reads and lists one entry per CDR3 protein. The sample lists some 150,000 distinct CDR3 sequences; approximately 94% were seen once. Sample: CD8+ T cells from PBMCs. Receptor source: a human donor with multiple sclerosis.

The rearrangement joins TRBV30 to TRBJ2-6; 9 bases are a match to TRBD1. V dropped 3 bases and J dropped 0; count of bases not matched to a gene: 9. Germline assignment: CDR1 GTSNPN and CDR2 SVGIG (reference sequence). This CDR3 comprises 18 residues. For the CDR3, the DNA is TGTGCCTGGAGACTTACCGGGACAGGGATCTCTGGGGCCAACGTCCTGACTTTC. Translation: CAWRLTGTGISGANVLTF.

The genes are TRBV20-1 and TRBJ2-1; D possibly uses TRBD1 or TRBD2 (5 bases each). The CDR3 has 12 residues. V lost 0 bases and J lost 16, with 16 bases in between. Germline CDR1 is DFQATT and CDR2 is SNEGSKA (reference sequence). The CDR3 spells CSARDSGERGFF. The CDR3 DNA is TGCAGTGCTAGAGATTCTGGCGAGAGGGGTTTCTTC.

The V and J genes are TRBV7-8 and TRBJ1-5; TRBD1 is a possible D gene (5 bases). The CDR3 loop spans 11 amino acids. Per germline, CDR1 SGHVS and CDR2 FQNEAQ. V was trimmed by 8 bases and J by 5 bases, leaving 7 bases between them. The CDR3 loop reads CASGGDQPQHF. CDR3 nucleotide sequence: TGTGCCAGCGGGGGGGATCAGCCCCAGCATTTT.

This clonotype has more than one count but fewer than ten. The chain employs TRBV15 and TRBJ2-5; 9 bases are a match to TRBD2. The CDR3 loop spans 16 amino acids. V was pared by 0 bases and J by 5 bases, with 7 bases of the junction left unmatched. The germline V gene has CDR1 LNHNV and CDR2 YYDKDF (reference sequence). The CDR3 region has the DNA TGTGCCACCAGCAGAGAGAAGCGGGGGGTGCGGGAGACCCAGTACTTC. It encodes CATSREKRGVRETQYF.

The chain joins TRBV19 to TRBJ1-1; D perhaps matches TRBD1 (6 bases). Trimming pared 6 bases from V and 5 bases from J, leaving 13 bases between. CDR3 size: 13 residues. Germline values: CDR1 LNHDA, CDR2 SQIVND (reference sequence). Here the CDR3 DNA reads TGTGCCAGTAGCACAGGGTGGGAAACTGAAGCTTTCTTT. This gives the protein CASSTGWETEAFF.

This clonotype was recorded once. The rearrangement uses TRBV30 and TRBJ1-2; 7 nucleotides line up with TRBD1. Germline V lookup: CDR1 GTSNPN, CDR2 SVGIG (reference sequence). This CDR3 is 12 amino acids long. V dropped 8 bases and J dropped 2; count of bases not matched to a gene: 5. The CDR3 loop reads CAQQGWNYGYTF. The CDR3 nucleotides read TGTGCCCAACAGGGGTGGAACTATGGCTACACCTTC.

This chain uses TRBV27 with TRBJ1-1; tentative D call: TRBD1 (5 bases). Germline V gene sequence: CDR1 MNHEY, CDR2 SMNVEV (reference sequence). V lost 3 bases, J lost 11 bases, and 10 bases lay in between. The CDR3 runs to 11 residues. The CDR3 is CASSFGQGAFF. As DNA, the CDR3 is TGTGCCAGCAGTTTCGGACAAGGCGCTTTCTTT.

This sequence joins TRBV27 and TRBJ2-7; D tentatively fits TRBD1 or TRBD2 (5 bases each). Germline CDR1 MNHEY, CDR2 SMNVEV (reference sequence). The CDR3 is 15 amino acids. Trimming shortened V by 0 bases and J by 3 bases, and 12 bases separated the two germline ends. The CDR3 nucleotides read TGTGCCAGCAGTTTATCGACAGAGGGCATCTACGAGCAGTACTTC. Translation gives CASSLSTEGIYEQYF.

V and J are TRBV27 and TRBJ2-7, with D possibly matching TRBD1 (6 bases). Trimming left V 0 bases short and J 1 base short, with 10 bases between. This CDR3 is built from 15 residues. CDR1 is MNHEY, CDR2 SMNVEV, per germline (reference sequence). The CDR3 nucleotides are TGTGCCAGCAGTTTATCGACGACAGGATCCTACGAGCAGTACTTC. It encodes CASSLSTTGSYEQYF.

The chain links TRBV9 to TRBJ2-3; D unresolved. Germline V lookup: CDR1 SGDLS, CDR2 YYNGEE. The CDR3 has 14 amino acids. The V end lost 4 bases, the J end lost 5 bases, and 14 bases lay between the germline ends. CDR3 DNA: TGTGCCAGCAGCCAAGGAAAGAAAGTAGATACGCAGTATTTT. Protein sequence: CASSQGKKVDTQYF.

The chain has TRBV7-8 and TRBJ2-7, with a possible D match to TRBD2 (6 bases). V was shortened by 0 bases and J by 3 bases, with 15 bases between the two germline ends. CDR1 and CDR2 from the germline V gene are SGHVS and FQNEAQ. The CDR3 loop spans 16 amino acids. The DNA of the CDR3 is TGTGCCAGCAGCTTAGCTCCTGGGGCTAGCGACTACGAGCAGTACTTC. It translates to CASSLAPGASDYEQYF.

In nucleotides, the CDR3 is TGCGCCAGCAGCCATAACGGTGAGGGCTACGAGCAGTACTTC. It is translated as CASSHNGEGYEQYF. The J gene is TRBJ2-7, the V gene TRBV4-1, with a tentative D call TRBD2 (5 bases). Germline lookup yields CDR1 MGHRA and CDR2 YSYEKL. The V end was cut by 3 bases, the J end by 3 bases, with 12 bases between. This CDR3 contains 14 residues.